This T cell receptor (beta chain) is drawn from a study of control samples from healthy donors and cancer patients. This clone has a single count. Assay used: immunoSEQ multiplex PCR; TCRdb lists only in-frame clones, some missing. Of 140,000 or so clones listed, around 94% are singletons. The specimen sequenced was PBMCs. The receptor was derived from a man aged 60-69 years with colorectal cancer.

The CDR3 reads CASSTVGAGHTEAFF. CDR3 coding DNA: TGTGCCAGCAGCACCGTGGGGGCAGGGCACACTGAAGCTTTCTTT. The chain employs TRBV7-2 and TRBJ1-1; D might be TRBD1 (6 bases). Trimming left V 5 bases short and J 3 bases short, with 16 bases between. CDR3 length: 15 residues. The germline V gene has CDR1 SGHTA and CDR2 FQGNSA.